This T cell receptor beta chain was obtained from a study of cytomegalovirus exposure and HLA in healthy donors. Notes on the study in general: Segments of the TCR beta V type were, in most cases, productive about 90% or about 30% of the time in an earlier analysis.

Regarding this clone: No antigen is known for it.

CDR1 ENHRY and CDR2 SYGVKD come from the germline V gene. The ends were cut back, 4 bases at V and 0 bases at J, with 10 bases in the middle. This CDR3 region has 14 residues. A multiplex PCR was run with 60 Vbeta primers and 13 Jbeta primers. Profiling relied on immunoSEQ multiplex PCR, and the TCRdb table lists in-frame clones only, not all of them. This sample has some 200,000 clones, with 75% to 90% found just once. Specimen: PBMCs. The chain joins TRBV10-3 to TRBJ2-7, with D possibly being TRBD1 (5 bases). The TCR sequence derives from a man aged 45 to 65 in good health and CMV-seronegative. The CDR3 protein is CAISVVTASYEQYF. For the CDR3, the DNA is TGTGCCATCAGTGTGGTGACAGCCTCCTACGAGCAGTACTTC.